This T cell receptor (beta chain) was identified in a study of vaccination effects on CD4 cells after COVID-19. Study conclusions and caveats: From healthy vaccinees, only 1 of 255 vaccine-induced clones also reacted to common cold coronaviruses. Clonal contraction was marked in infection- and vaccine-induced clones late after vaccination. Few convalescent patients were included, and no early post-infection timepoints were sampled.

Assay used: immunoSEQ multiplex PCR; TCRdb lists only in-frame clones, some missing. The sample holds 37,000 or so clones; 66% are singletons and the top ten take under 15%. The V and J ends lost 5 bases and 0 bases, in that order; junction bases with no gene match: 4. This CDR3 comprises 15 residues. CDR1 MNHEY and CDR2 SVGAGI come from the germline V gene. Comments on this clone: Its antigen is still unknown.

Antigen-specific CD4+ T cells were first expanded with viral peptide pools by the ViraFEST assay and only then sequenced. When around 10 days of culture had elapsed, CD4+ T cells were isolated. All vaccine recipients tested negative for nucleocapsid antibodies and had never contracted SARS-CoV-2 infection. Half the medium was replaced with IL-2 medium on days 3 and 7. Here the sequenced sample was CD4+ T cells from PBMCs cultured with HCoV-OC43 spike peptides, taken before COVID-19 vaccination. Sample subset: HCoV-OC43 spike overlapping peptide pool stimulation. This chain links TRBV6-5 with TRBJ2-7; 10 bases match TRBD1. The sequence derives from a human donor who received a COVID-19 vaccine. The CDR3 bases are TGTGCCAGCAGTCCCCGGGACAGGGGCTCCTACGAGCAGTACTTC. Protein product: CASSPRDRGSYEQYF.